This TCR beta chain was recorded in a study of T cell responses to AZD1222 COVID-19 vaccine. The CDR3 extends over 20 amino acids. Germline CDR1 LGHDT, CDR2 YNNKEL (reference sequence). V was clipped by 0 bases and J by 10 bases; unmatched bases: 18. Generated by immunoSEQ multiplex PCR, the TCRdb table keeps only in-frame clones and is missing some. The sample contains 85,000 to 120,000 clones, about 88% of which appear only once. This clone has a single count. Antigen: not known. Study-level results: AZD1222 recipients seropositive at baseline numbered only six or seven.

The sequence was collected from an adult in good health. V usage is TRBV3-1 (or the pseudogene TRBV3-2) and J usage is TRBJ2-1, with TRBD2 matching over 13 bases. The sample here was peripheral blood, taken on day 0 of AZD1222 vaccination. The CDR3 loop is CASSQDRRALAGGPLKEQFF. DNA for the CDR3: TGTGCCAGCAGCCAAGATCGAAGAGCACTAGCGGGGGGGCCCTTGAAGGAGCAGTTCTTC.